The 22 T cell receptor beta chains below come from one sample, sequenced in a study of shared clonotypes between healthy human individuals. Naive CD8 cells, CD45RO-negative and positively selected for CCR7, excluded terminally differentiated effector memory CD45RA+ cells. The protocol was immunoSEQ multiplex PCR, while the TCRdb copy is restricted to in-frame clones and leaves out a portion. The profile shows about 1,900,000 clones, about 95% of them singletons. The sample consisted of naive CD8+ T cells sorted from blood. These receptors came from a man aged 18 to 30 in good health.

V gene TRBV7-9 combines with J gene TRBJ2-7; 7 bases map to TRBD2. The CDR3 totals 14 residues. Trimming at V came to 5 bases and at J to 4 bases, leaving 8 bases not matched to a gene. Germline V CDR1 and CDR2: SEHNR, FQNEAQ (reference sequence). In DNA form, the CDR3 reads TGTGCCAGCAGCCGTACTAGCGAGGGATACGAGCAGTACTTC. Its translation: CASSRTSEGYEQYF.

V gene TRBV6-5 combines with J gene TRBJ1-2; 10 bases align to TRBD1. V dropped 6 bases and J dropped 8; count of bases not matched to a gene: 3. This CDR3 has 12 residues. Germline V gives CDR1 MNHEY, CDR2 SVGAGI. Here the CDR3 reads CASRDRGSGYTF. CDR3 coding DNA: TGTGCCAGCAGGGACAGGGGGAGCGGCTACACCTTC.

The chain couples TRBV6-5 to TRBJ1-1; D unresolved. CDR1 and CDR2 (germline): MNHEY, SVGAGI. The CDR3 runs to 12 residues. The CDR3 here is CATKREGTEAFF. CDR3 bases: TGTGCGACAAAGAGGGAGGGAACTGAAGCTTTCTTT.

Points on this clone: The same CDR3 can be traced to other DNA sequences in this sample. The chain couples TRBV28 to TRBJ1-1; no firm D call. The germline CDR1 and CDR2 sequences are MDHEN and SYDVKM. This CDR3 has 12 amino acids. V was cut by 6 bases and J by 5 bases, with 10 bases left in between. Here the CDR3 reads CASSSGGTEAFF. CDR3 bases: TGTGCCAGCAGCTCCGGAGGGACTGAAGCTTTCTTT.

Here the CDR3 reads CASSFDSLPEQYF. The DNA of the CDR3 is TGTGCCAGCAGCTTCGACAGTCTCCCCGAGCAGTACTTC. The chain uses TRBV7-9 and TRBJ2-5; the D gene is possibly TRBD1 (5 bases). The better agreement between TRBJ2-7 and the DNA end casts doubt on the J call. Germline CDR1 and CDR2: SEHNR and FQNEAQ (reference sequence). This CDR3 contains 13 residues.

V gene TRBV7-9 combines with J gene TRBJ2-3, with TRBD2 as a possible D gene (6 bases). The V gene lost 2 bases and the J gene lost 2 bases, with 14 bases spanning the gap. The CDR3 contains 16 residues. Germline loops: CDR1 SEHNR, CDR2 FQNEAQ (reference sequence). This chain's CDR3 is CASSLSVGGNTDTQYF. The DNA of the CDR3 is TGTGCCAGCAGCTTATCAGTCGGGGGTAACACAGATACGCAGTATTTT.

This clone occurred a few times. The rearrangement joins TRBV27 to TRBJ1-2; D ambiguous. Deletions cut 4 bases from V and 1 base from J, with 16 bases between. CDR3 size: 16 residues. Per germline, CDR1 MNHEY and CDR2 SMNVEV (reference sequence). Here the CDR3 reads CASSSLGRSDNYGYTF. CDR3 DNA sequence: TGTGCCAGCAGTTCCTTAGGACGGAGCGATAACTATGGCTACACCTTC.

The CDR3 coding sequence is TGCGCCAGCAGCCAAGATACCGAGACAGCGGTTTACGAGCAGTACTTC. This translates into CASSQDTETAVYEQYF. The genes are TRBV4-3 and TRBJ2-7, with D perhaps being TRBD1 or TRBD2 (5 bases each). CDR3 length equals 16 residues. Trimming cost V 0 bases and J 4 bases, with 16 bases left between them. CDR1 is LGHNA, CDR2 YSLEER, per germline.

The rearrangement joins TRBV5-4 to TRBJ2-5; 7 nucleotides match TRBD2. Germline V gene lookup returns CDR1 SGHNT and CDR2 YYREEE (reference sequence). CDR3 length: 16 amino acids. J gave up 1 base and V 4 bases, and 10 bases lay outside the gene matches. CDR3 protein: CASSPGGGAIQETQYF. CDR3 DNA sequence: TGTGCCAGCAGCCCGGGAGGAGGGGCGATCCAAGAGACCCAGTACTTC.

This chain connects TRBV7-9 to TRBJ1-1, with D perhaps TRBD1 (6 bases). V was shortened by 4 bases and J by 10 bases, with 22 bases between the two germline ends. Germline V gives CDR1 SEHNR, CDR2 FQNEAQ (reference sequence). This CDR3 spans 15 amino acids. CDR3 region: CASSSPLRDKEGAFF. DNA of the CDR3: TGTGCCAGCAGCTCCCCTCTCCGGGACAAGGAAGGAGCTTTCTTT.

CDR3 nucleotide sequence: TGCGCCAGCAGCTTGTATCTCCGGGGGGAATACAATGAGCAGTTCTTC. This gives the protein CASSLYLRGEYNEQFF. This chain uses TRBV5-1 with TRBJ2-1; 7 bases fit TRBD2. The CDR3 extends over 16 amino acids. V dropped 1 base and J dropped 4; count of bases not matched to a gene: 8. CDR1 is SGHRS and CDR2 is YFSETQ in the germline V gene.

The CDR3 nucleotides are TGTGCCAGCAGCTCTTCCATTCTCGCCCGCGGTAGCAATCAGCCCCAGCATTTT. Translating it yields CASSSSILARGSNQPQHF. The V gene is TRBV7-9, the J gene TRBJ1-5; D unclear. V was trimmed by 4 bases and J by 0 bases, leaving 19 bases between them. This CDR3 has 18 residues. Germline CDR1 is SEHNR and CDR2 is FQNEAQ (reference sequence).

V usage is TRBV15 and J usage is TRBJ2-7; possibly TRBD2 for D (6 bases). CDR3 length: 17 residues. CDR1 is LNHNV and CDR2 is YYDKDF in the germline V gene (reference sequence). V lost 0 bases and J lost 0, with 15 bases in between. The CDR3 here is CATSRDQEGMFSYEQYF. The CDR3 DNA reads as TGTGCCACCAGCAGAGATCAGGAGGGGATGTTCTCCTACGAGCAGTACTTC.

This clone is a singleton in its sample. Other DNA variants within this sample encode the same CDR3. The chain joins TRBV4-1 to TRBJ2-2; D is perhaps TRBD1 (6 bases). Germline V gives CDR1 MGHRA, CDR2 YSYEKL. The V end lost 3 bases, the J end lost 1 base, and 6 bases lay between the germline ends. The CDR3 extends over 14 amino acids. The CDR3 loop is CASSQTGNTGELFF. As DNA, the CDR3 is TGCGCCAGCAGCCAGACAGGGAACACCGGGGAGCTGTTTTTT.

The V gene is TRBV9, the J gene TRBJ2-5, with unresolved D. The germline CDR1 and CDR2 sequences are SGDLS and YYNGEE. The V end was cut by 4 bases, the J end by 0 bases, with 7 bases between. The CDR3 is made up of 13 amino acids. The CDR3 region is CASSTGYQETQYF. The CDR3 bases are TGTGCCAGCAGCACCGGCTACCAAGAGACCCAGTACTTC.

The CDR3 region has the DNA TGCGCCAGCAGTTGGGGTGAGGGCACTGAAGCTTTCTTT. Protein: CASSWGEGTEAFF. The V and J genes are TRBV10-1 and TRBJ1-1; no clear D. This CDR3 has 13 residues. Trimming stripped 5 bases from V and 4 bases from J, with 11 bases between. Germline-derived CDR1 and CDR2 are WNHNN and SYGVQD (reference sequence).

This clone was found once. Other DNA sequences within the sample encode an identical CDR3. The gene calls are TRBV9 and TRBJ2-5; no clear D gene. Per germline, CDR1 SGDLS and CDR2 YYNGEE. The ends were cut back, 0 bases at V and 5 bases at J, with 14 bases in the middle. There are 15 residues in the CDR3. The CDR3 DNA is TGTGCCAGCAGCGTAGCCGGGCTAGGATGGGAGACCCAGTACTTC. It specifies CASSVAGLGWETQYF. Drawing the rest from reference TRBV9 and TRBJ2-5, the complete variable domain is DSGVTQTPKHLITATGQRVTLRCSPRSGDLSVYWYQQSLDQGLQFLIQYYNGEERAKGNILERFSAQQFPDLHSELNLSSLELGDSALYFCASSVAGLGWETQYFGPGTRLLVL.

The CDR3 region is CASSLDGRYNEQFF. The CDR3 region has the DNA TGTGCCAGCAGCTTAGATGGCCGCTACAATGAGCAGTTCTTC. The chain uses TRBV7-6 and TRBJ2-1; D not resolved. This CDR3 region has 14 residues. Trimming shortened V by 1 base and J by 3 bases, and 7 bases separated the two germline ends. Germline V gene sequence: CDR1 SGHVS, CDR2 FNYEAQ.

The chain links TRBV5-4 to TRBJ2-3; a possible D gene is TRBD2 (6 bases). The CDR3 has 17 residues. In germline, CDR1 is SGHNT, CDR2 YYREEE (reference sequence). V lost 4 bases and J 7 bases, leaving 25 bases between the germline ends. This CDR3 reads CASSTLPQIGGWHTQYF. In DNA, the CDR3 is TGTGCCAGCAGCACCCTACCCCAAATCGGAGGGTGGCATACGCAGTATTTT.

In its sample, this clone was seen once. The chain employs TRBV11-2 and TRBJ2-1, with a tentative D call TRBD2 (5 bases). CDR1 and CDR2 from the germline V gene are SGHAT and FQNNGV. V shed 2 bases and J shed 4 bases, with 18 bases lying between them. The CDR3 loop spans 17 amino acids. The CDR3 protein is CASSLSSADLPYNEQFF. CDR3 in DNA: TGTGCCAGCAGCTTAAGTTCCGCGGACTTACCTTACAATGAGCAGTTCTTC.

The chain has TRBV6-1 and TRBJ1-1; 11 bases fit TRBD1. After removal of 3 bases from V and 7 bases from J, the junction contained 7 bases not matched to a gene. The CDR3 loop spans 15 amino acids. From germline, CDR1 is MNHNS and CDR2 SASEGT. The CDR3 region has the DNA TGTGCCAGCAGTGATCCGGGACAGGGGGAGCGTGAAGCTTTCTTT. It is translated as CASSDPGQGEREAFF.

This chain's CDR3 is CASSLTGLGGATFF. CDR3 DNA sequence: TGTGCCAGCAGTTTAACGGGCTTAGGAGGGGCAACTTTCTTT. The chain carries TRBV27 and TRBJ1-1, with D tentatively TRBD1 (5 bases). The length of the CDR3 is 14 residues. The V gene lost 2 bases and the J gene lost 12 bases, with 19 bases spanning the gap. CDR1 and CDR2 (germline): MNHEY, SMNVEV (reference sequence).